This T cell receptor (beta chain) was profiled in a study of T-cell reconstitution after alpha-beta-depleted transplantation in children (dated by TCRdb to between 2015 and 2016). For the wider study: The study quantitatively tracked T-cell immune reconstitution after TCRalphabeta/CD19-depleted allogeneic hematopoietic cell transplantation in children using TCR repertoire profiling. Overall results and qualifications from the work: The apparently early recovery of alphabetaT-cell counts about two months after transplant reportedly depended on only several hundred rapidly expanded clones that came from non-depleted graft cells. Hyperexpanded clone frequencies declined over subsequent months; after one year, T-cell counts and TCRbeta diversity were mostly attributed to newly produced T cells. In some patients, the high TCRbeta diversity seen at day 60 was put down to recipient T cells and intrathymic progenitors that had survived conditioning.

The library was obtained by PCR. Sequencer: Illumina HiSeq 2500. To normalize quantification of the TCRbeta repertoire, the TCR libraries were built with molecular barcoding that relied on unique molecular identifiers. In-frame beta chains were kept once TCRdb had trimmed the public reads at Q25 with fastp and called clones with MiXCR. Each CDR3 protein appears once, grouped with its most common genes and DNA. Within this sample are about 70,000 distinct CDR3 sequences, with around 9.9% of them counted one time only. The ten largest clones represent 13% of the sample. This clonotype has at least ten counts. The target of this receptor is not known. Base qualities are not at hand, and no much larger clone is one base apart. The sample's treatment or condition, from its label and the paper: allogeneic hematopoietic cell transplantation with graft depleted of TCRalphabeta T cells and CD19 B cells. The children who served as transplant recipients had been given grafts of TCRalphabeta/CD19-depleted allogeneic hematopoietic cells.

V is reduced by 6 bases and J by 2 bases, leaving a spacing of 20 bases between them. From the cysteine up to the phenylalanine, the CDR3 has a length of 17 residues. CDR3 DNA only is kept here, 51 bases in frame from base 1. CDR1 and CDR2, looked up from the germline V gene, are ENHRY and SYGVKD. The TCR comes from a boy aged 5-17 years with acute myeloid leukemia, due to receive a stem cell transplant. The sequence links TRBV10-3 to TRBJ2-4; 6 matching bases give a weak D call of TRBD1. Sequenced here: PBMCs, sampled before TCRalphabeta/CD19-depleted stem cell transplant. The sequence in DNA is TGTGCCATCAGCTCAAACCGGGACATACTAACCAAAAACATTCAGTACTTC. It encodes CAISSNRDILTKNIQYF.